This TCR beta chain is from a study of control samples from healthy donors and cancer patients (dated by TCRdb to the early 2020s). At the junction V is shortened by 0 bases and J by 2 bases, with 12 bases in between. The CDR3, from cysteine to phenylalanine, totals 16 residues. This entry keeps only the CDR3 DNA: 48 bases, framed from base 1. CDR1 and CDR2 were assigned from the germline V gene as SGHRS and YFSETQ. Library creation used the immunoSEQ multiplex PCR assay. TCRdb obtained this table from immuneACCESS and retained in-frame rearrangements with V and J assigned. These tables miss some clones; where compared with another copy, unresolved V genes account for less than half of the shortfall, and the remainder is unexplained. The sample has around 81,000 clones on record, just over 90% of them singletons. The top ten constitute roughly 1.5% of the sample. In regard to this clone: Its antigen has not been determined. No clone much larger than this one lies a single base away; base qualities are absent.

Here the chain combines TRBV5-1 and TRBJ2-1; TRBD2 is a possible D gene, resting on 6 matching bases. Sequencing was performed on blood. The receptor was isolated from a woman aged 30 to 39 in good health. The CDR3 protein is CASSLGSGGAYNEQFF. In nucleotides, the sequence is TGCGCCAGCAGCTTGGGGTCCGGAGGGGCCTACAATGAGCAGTTCTTC.